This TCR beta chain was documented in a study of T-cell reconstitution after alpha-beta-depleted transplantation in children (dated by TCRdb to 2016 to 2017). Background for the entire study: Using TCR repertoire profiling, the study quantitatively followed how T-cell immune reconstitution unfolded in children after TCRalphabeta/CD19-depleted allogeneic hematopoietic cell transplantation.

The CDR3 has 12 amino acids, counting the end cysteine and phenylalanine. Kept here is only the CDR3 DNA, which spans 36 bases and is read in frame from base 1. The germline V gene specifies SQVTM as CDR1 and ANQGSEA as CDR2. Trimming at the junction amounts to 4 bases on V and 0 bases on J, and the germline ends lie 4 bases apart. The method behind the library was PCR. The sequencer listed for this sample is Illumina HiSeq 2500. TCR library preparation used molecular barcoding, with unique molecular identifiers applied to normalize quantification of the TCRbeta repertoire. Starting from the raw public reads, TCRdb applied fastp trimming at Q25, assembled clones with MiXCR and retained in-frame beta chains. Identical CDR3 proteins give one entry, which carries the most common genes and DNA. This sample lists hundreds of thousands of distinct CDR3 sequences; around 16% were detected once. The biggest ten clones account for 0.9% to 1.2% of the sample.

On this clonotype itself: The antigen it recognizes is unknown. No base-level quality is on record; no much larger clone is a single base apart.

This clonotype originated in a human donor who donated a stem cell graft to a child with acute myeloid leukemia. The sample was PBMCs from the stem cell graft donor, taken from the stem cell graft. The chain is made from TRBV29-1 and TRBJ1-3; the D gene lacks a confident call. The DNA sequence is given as TGCAGCGTTGGAAACTCTGGAAACACCATATATTTT. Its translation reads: CSVGNSGNTIYF.